This passage covers 28 T cell receptor beta chains from one sample sequenced in a study of identifying expanded T cells in peripheral blood. Sequenced by immunoSEQ multiplex PCR; TCRdb stores in-frame clones only, minus some. The table has about 86,000 clones, 80% to 90% seen once. The sample consisted of blood. The receptors shown here come from a person aged 18 to 70 in good health.

This sequence joins TRBV28 and TRBJ2-6; possibly TRBD1 for D (5 bases). There are 15 residues in the CDR3. With 6 bases removed from V and 1 base from J, the gap between germline ends came to 10 bases. Germline CDR1 reads MDHEN; CDR2 reads SYDVKM. The CDR3 region has the DNA TGTGCCAGCAGGCCAGGGCAATCTGGGGCCAACGTCCTGACTTTC. This translates into CASRPGQSGANVLTF.

The CDR3 sequence: CASSFSATGNSPLHF. The DNA of the CDR3 is TGTGCCAGCAGCTTTTCAGCGACAGGGAACTCACCCCTCCACTTT. The V call is TRBV7-9, the J call TRBJ1-6; 7 bases are a match to TRBD1. V lost 3 bases, J lost 10 bases, and 9 bases stayed unmatched. Germline CDR1 SEHNR, CDR2 FQNEAQ (reference sequence). The CDR3 length is 15 residues.

The gene calls are TRBV27 and TRBJ2-5; D is uncertain. The length of the CDR3 is 15 residues. Germline V CDR1 and CDR2: MNHEY, SMNVEV (reference sequence). V was pared by 6 bases and J by 2 bases, with 16 bases between. Written as DNA, the CDR3 is TGTGCCAGCAGCCCGATATGGAGTAGTCAAGAGACCCAGTACTTC. Translated, it gives CASSPIWSSQETQYF.

The chain has TRBV15 and TRBJ1-2, with D unresolved. Germline lookup yields CDR1 LNHNV and CDR2 YYDKDF (reference sequence). V lost 0 bases to trimming and J lost 4 bases, with 6 bases between them. This CDR3 is 13 amino acids long. In DNA form, the CDR3 reads TGTGCCACCAGCAGAGACCCCGGCTATGGCTACACCTTC. This translates into CATSRDPGYGYTF.

The rearrangement links TRBV5-1 to TRBJ1-4, with D perhaps TRBD1 (6 bases). CDR3 length: 14 amino acids. In germline, CDR1 is SGHRS, CDR2 YFSETQ. V was shortened by 4 bases and J by 10 bases, with 17 bases between the two germline ends. For the CDR3, the DNA is TGCGCCAGCAGCCGTGACTCGGACAGACGAAAACTGTTTTTT. Translated: CASSRDSDRRKLFF.

V and J are TRBV25-1 and TRBJ1-4; 8 bases fit TRBD1. The CDR3 length is 15 residues. V gave up 2 bases and J gave up 8 bases; unmatched junction bases: 7. Germline V gene sequence: CDR1 MGHDK, CDR2 SYGVNS. CDR3 sequence (DNA): TGTGCCAGCAGTGAACCCGACAGGGGACGCGAAAAACTGTTTTTT. Translating it yields CASSEPDRGREKLFF. Variable domain in full (rest from reference TRBV25-1 and TRBJ1-4): EADIYQTPRYLVIGTGKKITLECSQTMGHDKMYWYQQDPGMELHLIHYSYGVNSTEKGDLSSESTVSRIRTEHFPLTLESARPSHTSQYLCASSEPDRGREKLFFGSGTQLSVL.

This rearrangement joins TRBV7-2 to TRBJ2-3; D unclear. This CDR3 region has 12 residues. Germline V CDR1 and CDR2: SGHTA, FQGNSA. The V gene lost 4 bases and the J gene lost 2 bases, with 4 bases spanning the gap. The CDR3 DNA reads as TGTGCCAGCAGCTCTCTCACAGATACGCAGTATTTT. Translating gives CASSSLTDTQYF. Looking up the rest from reference TRBV7-2 and TRBJ2-3 gives the full variable domain: GAGVSQSPSNKVTEKGKDVELRCDPISGHTALYWYRQSLGQGLEFLIYFQGNSAPDKSGLPSDRFSAERTGGSVSTLTIQRTQQEDSAVYLCASSSLTDTQYFGPGTRLTVL.

The chain combines TRBV15 with TRBJ1-2; 8 bases fit TRBD1. CDR1 is LNHNV and CDR2 is YYDKDF in the germline V gene (reference sequence). The CDR3 is made up of 17 amino acids. J was trimmed by 8 bases and V by 5 bases; bases with no gene match: 19. The DNA for the CDR3 is TGTGCCACCAGCGGATACCCGGACAGGGCCTTAAAGGTCGGCTACACCTTC. It translates to CATSGYPDRALKVGYTF.

The rearrangement joins TRBV7-9 to TRBJ2-7; 8 nucleotides align to TRBD1. The J segment lost 4 bases and the V segment lost 5 bases, leaving 10 bases of the junction unmatched. This CDR3 region has 15 residues. The germline V gene encodes CDR1 SEHNR and CDR2 FQNEAQ (reference sequence). Here the CDR3 reads CASSNWTGLLYEQYF. The CDR3, as DNA: TGTGCCAGCAGCAACTGGACAGGGCTTCTTTACGAGCAGTACTTC.

This CDR3 reads CASSLEPYTEAFF. CDR3 bases: TGTGCCAGCAGCTTAGAACCTTATACTGAAGCTTTCTTT. The chain joins TRBV7-9 to TRBJ1-1; D is ambiguous. The CDR3 spans 13 residues. Germline-derived CDR1 and CDR2 are SEHNR and FQNEAQ (reference sequence). V was shortened by 1 base and J by 5 bases, with 8 bases between the two germline ends.

This chain connects TRBV4-1 to TRBJ1-2, with D perhaps TRBD1 (6 bases). CDR1 and CDR2 from the germline V gene are MGHRA and YSYEKL. Trimming stripped 5 bases from V and 4 bases from J, with 14 bases between. The CDR3 covers 14 residues. CDR3: CASSTMDRTYGYTF. Here the CDR3 DNA reads TGCGCCAGCAGCACCATGGACAGAACCTATGGCTACACCTTC.

This clone was detected only a few times. The chain has TRBV12-5 and TRBJ1-6; no clear D gene. The V end was cut by 0 bases, the J end by 8 bases, with 11 bases between. CDR3 length: 15 residues. Germline V gene sequence: CDR1 LGHNT, CDR2 FRNRAP. The CDR3 spells CASGLVPGWDSPLHF. CDR3 coding DNA: TGTGCTAGTGGTTTGGTCCCTGGCTGGGATTCACCCCTCCACTTT.

In its sample, this clone was seen a few times. The J gene is TRBJ1-6, the V gene TRBV6-5, with 9 bases that match TRBD1. The J segment lost 6 bases and the V segment lost 5 bases, leaving 5 bases of the junction unmatched. The CDR3 extends over 15 amino acids. Per germline, CDR1 MNHEY and CDR2 SVGAGI. For the CDR3, the DNA is TGTGCCAGCAGTCTCGGACAGGGGCCTAATTCACCCCTCCACTTT. It yields the protein CASSLGQGPNSPLHF.

J is TRBJ1-1 and V is TRBV10-2; the D is unclear. Trimming pared 6 bases from V and 5 bases from J, leaving 13 bases between. CDR3 size: 13 residues. Germline V gene data show CDR1 as WSHSY and CDR2 as SAAADI. For the CDR3, the DNA is TGCGCCAGCAGCGAAAGTTTAAAAACTGAAGCTTTCTTT. Protein sequence: CASSESLKTEAFF.

In this sample, this clone turned up a few times. The rearrangement uses TRBV7-9 and TRBJ1-5, with 11 bases lining up with TRBD1. From germline, CDR1 is SEHNR and CDR2 FQNEAQ (reference sequence). V dropped 6 bases and J dropped 5; count of bases not matched to a gene: 6. The CDR3 covers 15 residues. The chain's CDR3 is CASSHPGQGDQPQHF. The CDR3 DNA sequence: TGTGCCAGCAGTCATCCGGGACAGGGGGATCAGCCCCAGCATTTT.

The gene calls are TRBV10-1 and TRBJ1-4, with unresolved D. The V end lost 7 bases, the J end lost 2 bases, and 8 bases lay between the germline ends. This CDR3 region has 13 residues. From germline, CDR1 is WNHNN and CDR2 SYGVQD (reference sequence). The chain's CDR3 is CASKYVTNEKLFF. CDR3 in DNA: TGCGCCAGCAAGTATGTGACTAATGAAAAACTGTTTTTT.

This clone occurred once. This chain joins TRBV5-1 and TRBJ2-3, with 12 positions matching TRBD2. The CDR3 covers 17 residues. Germline assignment: CDR1 SGHRS and CDR2 YFSETQ. Losses at the gene ends were 0 bases for V and 3 bases for J; bases not matched to a gene: 5. The chain's CDR3 is CASSLGLAGGRTDTQYF. Written as DNA, the CDR3 is TGCGCCAGCAGCTTGGGGCTAGCGGGGGGGCGGACAGATACGCAGTATTTT.

The chain combines TRBV5-4 with TRBJ1-2; 8 bases align to TRBD1. Germline V gene lookup returns CDR1 SGHNT and CDR2 YYREEE (reference sequence). J gave up 5 bases and V 5 bases, and 8 bases lay outside the gene matches. The CDR3 is 14 residues long. CDR3 sequence (DNA): TGTGCCAGCAGACCGACAGGGGAGAAATATGGCTACACCTTC. Its protein is CASRPTGEKYGYTF.

The chain uses TRBV7-3 and TRBJ2-1; a weak D match, TRBD1 (6 bases). The CDR3 runs 14 residues. Germline values: CDR1 SGHTA, CDR2 FQGTGA. Trimming took 1 base from V and 8 from J, leaving 12 bases between them. This CDR3 is CASSLRLGADEQFF. CDR3 coding DNA: TGTGCCAGCAGCTTAAGATTGGGGGCGGATGAGCAGTTCTTC.

This clone was recorded only once. The chain combines TRBV14 with TRBJ1-2, with D uncertain. V lost 2 bases, J lost 4 bases, and 11 bases lay in between. Germline CDR1 and CDR2: SGHDN and FVKESK. The CDR3 runs to 14 residues. CDR3 in DNA: TGTGCCAGCAGCCAAAGCACTCGCTTCTATGGCTACACCTTC. Translation: CASSQSTRFYGYTF.

V gene TRBV6-4 combines with J gene TRBJ2-3; D possibly corresponds to TRBD2 (6 bases). V lost 1 base and J lost 2, with 13 bases in between. The CDR3 has 16 residues. Germline-derived CDR1 and CDR2 are MRHNA and SNTAGT. CDR3 protein: CASSDLAGPSTDTQYF. The CDR3 coding sequence is TGTGCCAGCAGTGACTTGGCGGGACCGTCCACAGATACGCAGTATTTT.

The J gene is TRBJ2-2, the V gene TRBV7-6; tentatively, D is TRBD1 (6 bases). The CDR3 loop spans 15 amino acids. Germline loops: CDR1 SGHVS, CDR2 FNYEAQ. Trimming took off 5 bases at V and 6 bases at J, with 16 bases between the two ends. CDR3 protein: CASSHPRTGSGELFF. The CDR3 DNA reads TGTGCCAGCAGCCACCCTAGAACAGGGTCCGGGGAGCTGTTTTTT.

In its sample, this clone was seen once. This rearrangement joins TRBV13 to TRBJ2-7; D gene uncertain. The CDR3 extends over 13 amino acids. V lost 2 bases to trimming and J lost 6 bases, with 11 bases between them. Per the germline V gene, CDR1 is PRHDT and CDR2 is FYEKMQ (reference sequence). The CDR3 DNA is TGTGCCAGCAGCTTATCCCGGGCTCTCGAGCAGTACTTC. Protein: CASSLSRALEQYF.

The chain joins TRBV14 to TRBJ2-2; D may match TRBD1 or TRBD2 (5 bases each). The CDR3 is 14 residues long. Germline assignment: CDR1 SGHDN and CDR2 FVKESK. Trimming took off 4 bases at V and 4 bases at J, with 10 bases between the two ends. The CDR3 region is CASSRTRGTGELFF. Here the CDR3 DNA reads TGTGCCAGCAGCCGGACACGGGGCACCGGGGAGCTGTTTTTT.

The V call is TRBV7-6, the J call TRBJ1-4; unclear D gene. The V gene's germline CDR1 is SGHVS and CDR2 FNYEAQ. The CDR3 is 12 amino acids. V lost 2 bases to trimming and J lost 6 bases, with 4 bases between them. CDR3 nucleotides: TGTGCCAGCAGCTTACGGGATGAAAAACTGTTTTTT. Translation: CASSLRDEKLFF.

The CDR3 protein is CASNRDMGTEAFF. CDR3 DNA: TGTGCCAGCAACCGGGACATGGGAACTGAAGCTTTCTTT. The chain couples TRBV6-5 to TRBJ1-1; a possible D gene is TRBD1 (6 bases). Germline V gene data show CDR1 as MNHEY and CDR2 as SVGAGI. V lost 7 bases and J lost 5, with 14 bases in between. The CDR3 consists of 13 residues.

The CDR3 is CASSRHGLGSNTGELFF. The CDR3, as DNA: TGTGCCAGCAGCCGACATGGCCTGGGGTCGAACACCGGGGAGCTGTTTTTT. This rearrangement joins TRBV14 to TRBJ2-2; D gene ambiguous. This CDR3 is built from 17 residues. Trimming stripped 4 bases from V and 0 bases from J, with 15 bases between. Per the germline V gene, CDR1 is SGHDN and CDR2 is FVKESK.

The J gene is TRBJ1-5, the V gene TRBV5-1; D unresolved. The CDR3 is made up of 15 amino acids. Trimming shortened V by 0 bases and J by 2 bases, and 9 bases separated the two germline ends. Germline CDR1 reads SGHRS; CDR2 reads YFSETQ. CDR3 amino acids: CASSLGSGGNQPQHF. CDR3 coding DNA: TGCGCCAGCAGCTTGGGCTCCGGGGGCAATCAGCCCCAGCATTTT.